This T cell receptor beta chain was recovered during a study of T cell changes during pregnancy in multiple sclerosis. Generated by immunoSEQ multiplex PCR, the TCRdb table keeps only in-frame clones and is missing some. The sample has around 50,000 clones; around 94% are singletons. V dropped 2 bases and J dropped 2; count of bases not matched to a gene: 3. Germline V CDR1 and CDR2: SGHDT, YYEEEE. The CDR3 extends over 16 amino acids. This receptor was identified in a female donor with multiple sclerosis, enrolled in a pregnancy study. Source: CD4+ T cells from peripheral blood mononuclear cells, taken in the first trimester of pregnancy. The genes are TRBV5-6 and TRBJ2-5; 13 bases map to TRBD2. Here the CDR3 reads CASSFGLAGEQETQYF. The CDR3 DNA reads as TGTGCCAGCAGCTTTGGACTAGCGGGAGAACAAGAGACCCAGTACTTC.